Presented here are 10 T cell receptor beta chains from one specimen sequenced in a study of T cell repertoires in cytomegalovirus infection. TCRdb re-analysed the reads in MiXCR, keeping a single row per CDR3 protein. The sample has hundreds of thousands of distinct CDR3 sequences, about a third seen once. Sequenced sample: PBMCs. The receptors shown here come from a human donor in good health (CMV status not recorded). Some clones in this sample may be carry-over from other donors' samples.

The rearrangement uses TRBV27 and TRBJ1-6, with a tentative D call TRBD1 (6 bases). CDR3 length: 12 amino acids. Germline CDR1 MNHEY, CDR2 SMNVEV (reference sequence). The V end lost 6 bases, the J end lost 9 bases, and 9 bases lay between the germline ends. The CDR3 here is CASRTGISPLHF. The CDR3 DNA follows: TGTGCCAGCAGAACAGGGATTTCACCCCTCCACTTT.

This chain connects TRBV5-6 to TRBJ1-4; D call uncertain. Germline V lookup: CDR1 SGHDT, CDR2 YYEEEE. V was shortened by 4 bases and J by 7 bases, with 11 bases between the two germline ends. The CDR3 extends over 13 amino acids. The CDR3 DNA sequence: TGTGCCAGCAGCGCCCGGGTCTTTGAAAAACTGTTTTTT. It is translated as CASSARVFEKLFF.

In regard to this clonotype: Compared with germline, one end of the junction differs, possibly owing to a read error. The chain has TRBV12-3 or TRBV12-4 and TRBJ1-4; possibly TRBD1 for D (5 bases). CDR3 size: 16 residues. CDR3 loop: CASNLDRAGSTEKLFF. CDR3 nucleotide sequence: TGTGCCAGCAATTTAGACAGAGCGGGATCGACGGAAAAACTGTTTTTT.

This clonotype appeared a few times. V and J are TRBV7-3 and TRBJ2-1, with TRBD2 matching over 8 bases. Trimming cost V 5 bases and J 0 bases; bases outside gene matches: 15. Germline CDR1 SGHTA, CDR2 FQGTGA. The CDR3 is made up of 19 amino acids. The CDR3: CASSPRGSGAPSSYNEQFF. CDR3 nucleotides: TGTGCCAGCAGCCCCCGGGGTAGCGGGGCCCCTAGCTCCTACAATGAGCAGTTCTTC.

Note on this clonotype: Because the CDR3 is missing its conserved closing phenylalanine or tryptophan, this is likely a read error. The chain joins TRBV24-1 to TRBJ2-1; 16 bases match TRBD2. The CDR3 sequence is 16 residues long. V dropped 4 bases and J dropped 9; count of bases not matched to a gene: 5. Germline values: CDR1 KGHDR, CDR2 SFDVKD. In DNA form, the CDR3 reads TGTGCCACCAGTGACCCCGGGACTAGCGGGAGGGGTGAGCAGTTCTTA. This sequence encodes CATSDPGTSGRGEQFL.

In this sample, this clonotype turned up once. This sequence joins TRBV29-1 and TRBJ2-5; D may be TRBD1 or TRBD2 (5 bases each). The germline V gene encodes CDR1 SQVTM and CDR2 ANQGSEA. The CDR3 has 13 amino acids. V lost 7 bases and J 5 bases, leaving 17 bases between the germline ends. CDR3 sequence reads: CSATRGATETQYF. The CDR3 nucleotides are TGCAGCGCCACGCGAGGGGCAACCGAGACCCAGTACTTC. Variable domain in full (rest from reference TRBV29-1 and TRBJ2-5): SAVISQKPSRDICQRGTSLTIQCQVDSQVTMMFWYRQQPGQSLTLIATANQGSEATYESGFVIDKFPISRPNLTFSTLTVSNMSPEDSSIYLCSATRGATETQYFGPGTRLLVL.

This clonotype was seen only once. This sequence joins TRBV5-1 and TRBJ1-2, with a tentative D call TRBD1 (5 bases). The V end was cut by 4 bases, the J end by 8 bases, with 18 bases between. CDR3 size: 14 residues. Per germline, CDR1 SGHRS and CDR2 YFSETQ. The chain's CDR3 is CASSRTGREGGYTF. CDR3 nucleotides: TGCGCCAGCAGCCGTACAGGACGGGAGGGAGGCTACACCTTC.

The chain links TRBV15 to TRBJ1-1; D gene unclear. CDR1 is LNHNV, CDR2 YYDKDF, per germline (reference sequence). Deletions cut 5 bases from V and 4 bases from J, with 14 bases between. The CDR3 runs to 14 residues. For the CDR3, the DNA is TGTGCCACCAGCGGTCTGGGGTCGGGCACTGAAGCTTTCTTT. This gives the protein CATSGLGSGTEAFF.

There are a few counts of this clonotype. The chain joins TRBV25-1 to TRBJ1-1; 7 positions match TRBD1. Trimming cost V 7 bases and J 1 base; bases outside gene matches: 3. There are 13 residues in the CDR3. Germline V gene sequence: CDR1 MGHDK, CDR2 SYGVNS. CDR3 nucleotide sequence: TGTGCCAGCACGGACAGGTGGAACACTGAAGCTTTCTTT. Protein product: CASTDRWNTEAFF.

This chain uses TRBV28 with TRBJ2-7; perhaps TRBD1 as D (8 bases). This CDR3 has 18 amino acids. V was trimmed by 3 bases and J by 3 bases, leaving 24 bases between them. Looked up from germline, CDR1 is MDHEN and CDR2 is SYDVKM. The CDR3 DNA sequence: TGTGCCAGCAGTTTGACAGGGGCCGATCGCGGGGGCTTCTACGAGCAGTACTTC. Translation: CASSLTGADRGGFYEQYF.